Below, one TCR beta chain is given with its context. The data were taken from a study of T cells expressing NK-cell markers. From the 5' RACE reads, TCRdb lists one entry per CDR3 protein and no DNA. This sample's table reports fewer than 300,000 distinct CDR3 sequences. The sample was blood T cells: a sorted CD56 or NKG2C T cell subset, CD4+ or CD8+ T cells, or bulk PBMC T cells (not recorded which). The receptor was derived from a woman aged 18 to 75 in good health.

CDR3 region: CASSLEGKSTEAFF. J is TRBJ1-1 and V is TRBV7-9. The CDR3 covers 14 residues. From germline, CDR1 is SEHNR and CDR2 FQNEAQ (reference sequence).